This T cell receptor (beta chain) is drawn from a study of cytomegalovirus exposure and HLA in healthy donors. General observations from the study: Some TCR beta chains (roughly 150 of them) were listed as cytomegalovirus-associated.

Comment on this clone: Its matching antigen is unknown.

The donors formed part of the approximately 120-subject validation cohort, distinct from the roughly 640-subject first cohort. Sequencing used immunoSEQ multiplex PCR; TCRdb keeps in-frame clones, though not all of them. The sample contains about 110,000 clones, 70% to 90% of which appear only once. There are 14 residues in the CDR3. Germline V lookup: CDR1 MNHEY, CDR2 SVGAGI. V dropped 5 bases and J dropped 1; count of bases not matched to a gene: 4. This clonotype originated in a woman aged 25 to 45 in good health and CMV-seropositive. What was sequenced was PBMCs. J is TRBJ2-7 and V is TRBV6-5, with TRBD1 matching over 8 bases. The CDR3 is CASSRQGKSYEQYF. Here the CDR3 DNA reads TGTGCCAGCAGTCGACAGGGGAAGTCCTACGAGCAGTACTTC.